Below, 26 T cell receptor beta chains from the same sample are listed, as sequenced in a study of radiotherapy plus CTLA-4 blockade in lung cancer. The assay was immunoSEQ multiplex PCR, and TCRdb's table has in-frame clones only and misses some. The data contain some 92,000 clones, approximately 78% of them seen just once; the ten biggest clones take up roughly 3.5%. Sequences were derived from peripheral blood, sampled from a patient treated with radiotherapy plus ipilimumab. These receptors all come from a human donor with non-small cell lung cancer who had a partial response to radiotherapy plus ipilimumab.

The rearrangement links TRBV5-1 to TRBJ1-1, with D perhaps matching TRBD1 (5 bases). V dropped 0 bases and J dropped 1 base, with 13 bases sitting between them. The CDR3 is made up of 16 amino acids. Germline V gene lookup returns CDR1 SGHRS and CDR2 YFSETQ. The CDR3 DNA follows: TGCGCCAGCAGCTTGGCACCAGGGCAGGGGAACACTGAAGCTTTCTTT. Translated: CASSLAPGQGNTEAFF.

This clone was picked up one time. CDR3 in DNA: TGTGCCAGCAGCTTGCCGGGGACTAACTATGGCTACACCTTC. Amino acid sequence: CASSLPGTNYGYTF. The chain is built from TRBV5-6 and TRBJ1-2, with D uncertain. The V gene lost 1 base and the J gene lost 0 bases, with 7 bases spanning the gap. CDR1 is SGHDT, CDR2 YYEEEE, per germline. The CDR3 is made up of 14 amino acids.

CDR3 sequence reads: CASSIDGVSGELFF. The CDR3 DNA follows: TGTGCCAGTAGTATAGATGGAGTTTCCGGGGAGCTGTTTTTT. The chain employs TRBV19 and TRBJ2-2; D call uncertain. Trimming took off 0 bases at V and 6 bases at J, with 8 bases between the two ends. From germline, CDR1 is LNHDA and CDR2 SQIVND (reference sequence). This CDR3 has 14 residues. Full variable domain (outside the CDR3, taken from reference TRBV19 and TRBJ2-2): DGGITQSPKYLFRKEGQNVTLSCEQNLNHDAMYWYRQDPGQGLRLIYYSQIVNDFQKGDIAEGYSVSREKKESFPLTVTSAQKNPTAFYLCASSIDGVSGELFFGEGSRLTVL.

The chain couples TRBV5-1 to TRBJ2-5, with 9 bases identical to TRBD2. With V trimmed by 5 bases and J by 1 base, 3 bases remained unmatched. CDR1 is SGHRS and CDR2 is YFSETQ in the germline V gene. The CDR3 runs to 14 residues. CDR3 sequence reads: CASSGGRVQETQYF. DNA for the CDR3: TGCGCCAGCAGTGGCGGGAGGGTCCAAGAGACCCAGTACTTC.

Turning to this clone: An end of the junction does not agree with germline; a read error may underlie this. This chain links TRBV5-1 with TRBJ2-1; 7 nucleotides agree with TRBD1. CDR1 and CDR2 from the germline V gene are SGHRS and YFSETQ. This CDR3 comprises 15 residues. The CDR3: CASTRGLRSGNERFF. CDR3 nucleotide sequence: TGCGCCAGCACAAGGGGGCTGAGATCGGGGAATGAGCGGTTCTTC. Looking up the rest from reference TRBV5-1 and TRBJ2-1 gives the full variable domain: KAGVTQTPRYLIKTRGQQVTLSCSPISGHRSVSWYQQTPGQGLQFLFEYFSETQRNKGNFPGRFSGRQFSNSRSEMNVSTLELGDSALYLCASTRGLRSGNERFFGPGTRLTVL.

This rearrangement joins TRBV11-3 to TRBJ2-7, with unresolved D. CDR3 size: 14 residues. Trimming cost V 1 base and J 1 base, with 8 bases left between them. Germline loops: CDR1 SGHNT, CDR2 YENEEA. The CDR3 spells CASSLAFGSYEQYF. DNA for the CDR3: TGTGCCAGCAGCTTAGCATTCGGGTCCTACGAGCAGTACTTC. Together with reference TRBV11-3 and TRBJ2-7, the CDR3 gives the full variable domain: EAGVVQSPRYKIIEKKQPVAFWCNPISGHNTLYWYLQNLGQGPELLIRYENEEAVDDSQLPKDRFSAERLKGVDSTLKIQPAELGDSAVYLCASSLAFGSYEQYFGPGTRLTVT.

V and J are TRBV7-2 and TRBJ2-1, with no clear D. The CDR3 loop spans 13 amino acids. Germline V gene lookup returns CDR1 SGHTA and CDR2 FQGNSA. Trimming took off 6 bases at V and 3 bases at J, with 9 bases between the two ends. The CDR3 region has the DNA TGTGCCAGCAGTCACGACTTCTACAATGAGCAGTTCTTC. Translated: CASSHDFYNEQFF.

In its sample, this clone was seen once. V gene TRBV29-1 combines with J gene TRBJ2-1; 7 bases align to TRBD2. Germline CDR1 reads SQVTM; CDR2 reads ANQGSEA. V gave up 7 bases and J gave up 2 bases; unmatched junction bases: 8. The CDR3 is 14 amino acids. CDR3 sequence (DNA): TGCAGCGGCGGATCTAGCGGAGCCTACAATGAGCAGTTCTTC. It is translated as CSGGSSGAYNEQFF.

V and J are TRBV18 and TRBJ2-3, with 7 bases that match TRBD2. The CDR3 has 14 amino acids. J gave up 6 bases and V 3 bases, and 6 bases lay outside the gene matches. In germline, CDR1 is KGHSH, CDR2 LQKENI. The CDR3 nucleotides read TGTGCCAGCTCACCGACTAGCCCTCGGGATACGCAGTATTTT. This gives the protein CASSPTSPRDTQYF.

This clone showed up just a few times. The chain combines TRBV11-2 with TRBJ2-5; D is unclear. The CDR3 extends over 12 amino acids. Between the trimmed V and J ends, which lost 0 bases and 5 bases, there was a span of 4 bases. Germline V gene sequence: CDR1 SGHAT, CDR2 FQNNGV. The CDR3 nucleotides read TGTGCCAGCAGCTTAGATCTGGAGACCCAGTACTTC. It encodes CASSLDLETQYF.

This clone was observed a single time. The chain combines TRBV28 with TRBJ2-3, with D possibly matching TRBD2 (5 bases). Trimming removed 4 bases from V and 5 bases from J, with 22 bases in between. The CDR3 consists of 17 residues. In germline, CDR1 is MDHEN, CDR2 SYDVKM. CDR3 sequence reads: CASSSVASAGEGDTQYF. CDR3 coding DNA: TGTGCCAGCAGTTCGGTGGCGTCTGCCGGTGAGGGAGATACGCAGTATTTT.

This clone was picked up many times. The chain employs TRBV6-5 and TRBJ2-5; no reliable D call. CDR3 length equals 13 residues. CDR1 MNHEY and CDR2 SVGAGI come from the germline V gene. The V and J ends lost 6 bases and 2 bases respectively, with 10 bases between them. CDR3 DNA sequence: TGTGCCAGCAGCCCCAGCGCTCAAGAGACCCAGTACTTC. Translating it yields CASSPSAQETQYF.

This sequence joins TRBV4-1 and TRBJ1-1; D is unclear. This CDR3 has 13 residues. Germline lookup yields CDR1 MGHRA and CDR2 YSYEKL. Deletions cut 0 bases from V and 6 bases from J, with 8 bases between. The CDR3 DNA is TGCGCCAGCAGCCAAGATCGCTTAGCTGAAGCTTTCTTT. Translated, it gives CASSQDRLAEAFF.

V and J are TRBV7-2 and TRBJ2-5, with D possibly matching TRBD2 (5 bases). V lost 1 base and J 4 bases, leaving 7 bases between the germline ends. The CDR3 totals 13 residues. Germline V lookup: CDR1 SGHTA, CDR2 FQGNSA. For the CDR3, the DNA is TGTGCCAGCAGCTTAGATGGGAGAGAGACCCAGTACTTC. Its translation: CASSLDGRETQYF.

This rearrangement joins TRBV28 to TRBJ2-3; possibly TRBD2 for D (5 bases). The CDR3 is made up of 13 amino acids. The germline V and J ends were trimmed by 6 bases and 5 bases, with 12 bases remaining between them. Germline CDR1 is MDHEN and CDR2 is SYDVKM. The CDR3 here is CASSPGGRDTQYF. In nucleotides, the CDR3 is TGTGCCAGCAGCCCGGGTGGGAGAGATACGCAGTATTTT.

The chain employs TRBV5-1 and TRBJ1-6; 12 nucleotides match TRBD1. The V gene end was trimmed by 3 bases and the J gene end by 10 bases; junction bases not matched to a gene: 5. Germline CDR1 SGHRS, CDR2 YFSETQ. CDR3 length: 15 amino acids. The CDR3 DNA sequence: TGCGCCAGCAGCTCCGGGACAGGGGGCGAATCACCCCTCCACTTT. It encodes CASSSGTGGESPLHF.

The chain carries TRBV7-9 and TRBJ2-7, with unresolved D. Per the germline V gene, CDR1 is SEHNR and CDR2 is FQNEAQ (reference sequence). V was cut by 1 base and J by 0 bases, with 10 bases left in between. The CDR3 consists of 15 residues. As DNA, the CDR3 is TGTGCCAGCAGCTTAGTCCTGCGGAGCTCCTACGAGCAGTACTTC. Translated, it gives CASSLVLRSSYEQYF.

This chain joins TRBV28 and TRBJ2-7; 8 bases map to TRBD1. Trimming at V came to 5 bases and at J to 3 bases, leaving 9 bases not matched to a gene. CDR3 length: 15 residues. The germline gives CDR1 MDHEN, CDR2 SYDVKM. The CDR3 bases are TGTGCCAGCAGTGCACCCGGGACAGGCAACTACGAGCAGTACTTC. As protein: CASSAPGTGNYEQYF.

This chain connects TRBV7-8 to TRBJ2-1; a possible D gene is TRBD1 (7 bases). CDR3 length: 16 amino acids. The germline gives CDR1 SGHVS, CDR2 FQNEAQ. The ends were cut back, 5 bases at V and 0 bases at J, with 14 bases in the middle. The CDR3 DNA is TGTGCCAGCAGCCAGGGGGGCAGCGGCTCCTACAATGAGCAGTTCTTC. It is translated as CASSQGGSGSYNEQFF.

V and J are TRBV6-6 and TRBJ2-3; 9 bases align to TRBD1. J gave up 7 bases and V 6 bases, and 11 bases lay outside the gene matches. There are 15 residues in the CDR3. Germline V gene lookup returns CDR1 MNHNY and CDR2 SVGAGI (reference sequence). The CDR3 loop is CASSSHGTGWNTQYF. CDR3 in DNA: TGTGCCAGCAGCTCTCACGGGACAGGGTGGAATACGCAGTATTTT.

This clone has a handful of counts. In DNA, the CDR3 is TGTGCCAGCAGGACGCCCGTGACAGGGGGGAATGGCTACACCTTC. Translated: CASRTPVTGGNGYTF. The chain recombines TRBV28 with TRBJ1-2; 9 nucleotides agree with TRBD1. The ends lost 6 bases at V and 6 bases at J; junction bases unmatched: 11. The CDR3 is 15 residues long. Germline V gives CDR1 MDHEN, CDR2 SYDVKM.

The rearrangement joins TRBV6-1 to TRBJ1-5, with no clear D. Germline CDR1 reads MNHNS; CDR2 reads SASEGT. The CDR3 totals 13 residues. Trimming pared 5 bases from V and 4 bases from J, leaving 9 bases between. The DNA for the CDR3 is TGTGCCAGCAGTTATGGGAGGAATCAGCCCCAGCATTTT. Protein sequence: CASSYGRNQPQHF.

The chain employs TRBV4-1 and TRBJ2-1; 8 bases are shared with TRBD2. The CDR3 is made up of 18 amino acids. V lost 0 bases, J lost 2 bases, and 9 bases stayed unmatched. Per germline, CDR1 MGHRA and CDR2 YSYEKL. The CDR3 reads CASSQENGAAGAYNEQFF. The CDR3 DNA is TGCGCCAGCAGCCAAGAAAACGGGGCAGCGGGAGCCTACAATGAGCAGTTCTTC.

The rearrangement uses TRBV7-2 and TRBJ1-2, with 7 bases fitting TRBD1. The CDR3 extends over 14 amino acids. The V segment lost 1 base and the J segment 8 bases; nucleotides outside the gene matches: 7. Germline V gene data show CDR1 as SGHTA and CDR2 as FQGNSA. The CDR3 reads CASSLDLRGLGYTF. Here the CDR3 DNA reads TGTGCCAGCAGCTTAGATTTAAGGGGGCTAGGCTACACCTTC.

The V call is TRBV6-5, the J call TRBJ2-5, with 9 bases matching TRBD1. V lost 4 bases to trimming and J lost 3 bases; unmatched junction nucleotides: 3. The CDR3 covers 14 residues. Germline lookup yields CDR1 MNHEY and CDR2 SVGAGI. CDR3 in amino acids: CASSFGDREETQYF. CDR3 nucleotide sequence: TGTGCCAGCAGTTTCGGGGACAGGGAAGAGACCCAGTACTTC.

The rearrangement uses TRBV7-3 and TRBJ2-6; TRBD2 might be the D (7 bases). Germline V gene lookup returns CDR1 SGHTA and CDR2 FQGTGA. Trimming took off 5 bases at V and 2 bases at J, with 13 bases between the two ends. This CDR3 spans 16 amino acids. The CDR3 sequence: CASSQWGGTGANVLTF. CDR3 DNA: TGTGCCAGCAGCCAGTGGGGGGGCACTGGGGCCAACGTCCTGACTTTC. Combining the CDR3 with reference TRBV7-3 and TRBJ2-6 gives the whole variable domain GAGVSQTPSNKVTEKGKYVELRCDPISGHTALYWYRQSLGQGPEFLIYFQGTGAADDSGLPNDRFFAVRPEGSVSTLKIQRTERGDSAVYLCASSQWGGTGANVLTFGAGSRLTVL.